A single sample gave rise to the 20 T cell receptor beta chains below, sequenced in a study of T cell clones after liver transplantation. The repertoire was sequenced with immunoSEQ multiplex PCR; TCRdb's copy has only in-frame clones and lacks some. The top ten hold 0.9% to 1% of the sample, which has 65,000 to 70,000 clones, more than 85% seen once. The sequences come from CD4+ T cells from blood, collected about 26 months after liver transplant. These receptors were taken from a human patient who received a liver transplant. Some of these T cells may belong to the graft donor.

CDR3 coding DNA: TGTGCCAGCACGTCAATCGGGGGAGTGGGGACCCAGTACTTC. Residues: CASTSIGGVGTQYF. This sequence joins TRBV27 and TRBJ2-5; D may be TRBD2 (6 bases). V was pared by 7 bases and J by 7 bases, with 19 bases between. The CDR3 length is 14 residues. The germline V gene has CDR1 MNHEY and CDR2 SMNVEV (reference sequence).

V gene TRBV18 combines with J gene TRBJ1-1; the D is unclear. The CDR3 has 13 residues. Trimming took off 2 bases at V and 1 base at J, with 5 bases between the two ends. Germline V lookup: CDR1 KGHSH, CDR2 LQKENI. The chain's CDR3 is CASSPGGNTEAFF. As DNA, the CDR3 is TGTGCCAGCTCACCAGGCGGGAACACTGAAGCTTTCTTT.

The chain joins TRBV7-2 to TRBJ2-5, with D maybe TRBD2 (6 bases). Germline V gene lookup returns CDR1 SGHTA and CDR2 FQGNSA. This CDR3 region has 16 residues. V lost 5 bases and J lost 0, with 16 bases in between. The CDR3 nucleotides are TGTGCCAGCAGCCGCAGTGGGGGGTTGGACCAAGAGACCCAGTACTTC. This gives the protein CASSRSGGLDQETQYF.

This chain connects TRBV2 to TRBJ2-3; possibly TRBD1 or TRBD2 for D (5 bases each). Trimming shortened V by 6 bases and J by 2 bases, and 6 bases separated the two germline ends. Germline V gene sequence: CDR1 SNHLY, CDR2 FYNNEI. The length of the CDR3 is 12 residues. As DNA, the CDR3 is TGTGCCAGCAGGGGGGACACAGATACGCAGTATTTT. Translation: CASRGDTDTQYF.

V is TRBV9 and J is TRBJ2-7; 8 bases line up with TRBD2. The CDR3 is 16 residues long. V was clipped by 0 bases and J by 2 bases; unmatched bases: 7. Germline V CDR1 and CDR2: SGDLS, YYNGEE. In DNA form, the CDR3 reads TGTGCCAGCAGCGTAGCCCCCCTAGCGGGCACCTACGAGCAGTACTTC. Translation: CASSVAPLAGTYEQYF.

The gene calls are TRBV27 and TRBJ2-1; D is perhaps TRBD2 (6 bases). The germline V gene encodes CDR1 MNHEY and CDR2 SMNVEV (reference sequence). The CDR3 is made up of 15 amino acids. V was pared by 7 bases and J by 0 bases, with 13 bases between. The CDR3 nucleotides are TGTGCCAGCAAGACCCCGGGAGTCTCCTACAATGAGCAGTTCTTC. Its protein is CASKTPGVSYNEQFF.

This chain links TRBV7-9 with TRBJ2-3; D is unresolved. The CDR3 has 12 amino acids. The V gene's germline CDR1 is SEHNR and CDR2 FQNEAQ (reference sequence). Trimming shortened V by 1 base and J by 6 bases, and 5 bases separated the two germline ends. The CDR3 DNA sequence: TGTGCCAGCAGCTTAGGTGTGGATACGCAGTATTTT. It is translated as CASSLGVDTQYF. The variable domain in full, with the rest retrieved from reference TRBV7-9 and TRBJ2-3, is DTGVSQNPRHKITKRGQNVTFRCDPISEHNRLYWYRQTLGQGPEFLTYFQNEAQLEKSRLLSDRFSAERPKGSFSTLEIQRTEQGDSAMYLCASSLGVDTQYFGPGTRLTVL.

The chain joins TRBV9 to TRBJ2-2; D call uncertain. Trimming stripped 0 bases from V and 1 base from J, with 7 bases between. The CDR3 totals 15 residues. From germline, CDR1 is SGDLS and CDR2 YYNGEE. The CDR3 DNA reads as TGTGCCAGCAGCGTAGACTCGGGGAACACCGGGGAGCTGTTTTTT. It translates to CASSVDSGNTGELFF.

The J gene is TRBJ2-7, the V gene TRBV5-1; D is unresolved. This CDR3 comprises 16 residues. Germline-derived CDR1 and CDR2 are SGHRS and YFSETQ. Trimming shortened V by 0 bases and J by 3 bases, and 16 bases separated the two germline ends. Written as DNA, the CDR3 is TGCGCCAGCAGCTTGGAGGTAGCCCCGGCCCGCTACGAGCAGTACTTC. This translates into CASSLEVAPARYEQYF.

The CDR3 loop reads CASSLSPGQGNTGELFF. The CDR3 region has the DNA TGTGCCAGCAGCTTATCTCCGGGACAGGGGAACACCGGGGAGCTGTTTTTT. The V call is TRBV7-3, the J call TRBJ2-2, with 9 bases identical to TRBD1. Germline V CDR1 and CDR2: SGHTA, FQGTGA. The CDR3 spans 17 residues. The ends lost 2 bases at V and 1 base at J; junction bases unmatched: 5.

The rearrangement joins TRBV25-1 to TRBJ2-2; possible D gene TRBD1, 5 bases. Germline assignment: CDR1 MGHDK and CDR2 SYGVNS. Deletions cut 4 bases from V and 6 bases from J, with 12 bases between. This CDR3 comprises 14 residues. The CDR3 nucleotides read TGTGCCAGCAGTGCCCTAGACAGATCCGGGGAGCTGTTTTTT. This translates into CASSALDRSGELFF.

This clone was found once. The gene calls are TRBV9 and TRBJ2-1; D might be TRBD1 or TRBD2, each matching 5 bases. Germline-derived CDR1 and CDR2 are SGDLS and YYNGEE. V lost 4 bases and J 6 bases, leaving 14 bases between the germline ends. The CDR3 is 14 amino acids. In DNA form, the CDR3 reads TGTGCCAGCAGCCCCAGGGCGGCGGGCAATGAGCAGTTCTTC. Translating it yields CASSPRAAGNEQFF.

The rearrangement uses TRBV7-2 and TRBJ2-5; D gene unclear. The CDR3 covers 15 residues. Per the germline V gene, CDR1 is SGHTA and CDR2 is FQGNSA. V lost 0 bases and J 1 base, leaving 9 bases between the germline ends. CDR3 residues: CASSLAPVFQETQYF. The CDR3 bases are TGTGCCAGCAGCTTAGCTCCCGTTTTCCAAGAGACCCAGTACTTC. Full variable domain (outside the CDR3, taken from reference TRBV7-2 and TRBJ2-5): GAGVSQSPSNKVTEKGKDVELRCDPISGHTALYWYRQSLGQGLEFLIYFQGNSAPDKSGLPSDRFSAERTGGSVSTLTIQRTQQEDSAVYLCASSLAPVFQETQYFGPGTRLLVL.

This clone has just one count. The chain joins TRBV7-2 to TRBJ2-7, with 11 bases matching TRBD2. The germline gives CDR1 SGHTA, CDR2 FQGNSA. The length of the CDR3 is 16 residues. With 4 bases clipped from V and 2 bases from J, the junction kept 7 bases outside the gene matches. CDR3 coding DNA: TGTGCCAGCAGCTCAGGACTAGCGGGCGGAGCCTACGAGCAGTACTTC. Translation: CASSSGLAGGAYEQYF. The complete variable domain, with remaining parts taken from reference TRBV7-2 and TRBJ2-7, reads GAGVSQSPSNKVTEKGKDVELRCDPISGHTALYWYRQSLGQGLEFLIYFQGNSAPDKSGLPSDRFSAERTGGSVSTLTIQRTQQEDSAVYLCASSSGLAGGAYEQYFGPGTRLTVT.

Here the CDR3 reads CASSPTLAGAQYEQYF. DNA for the CDR3: TGTGCCAGCTCTCCCACTCTAGCGGGAGCGCAATACGAGCAGTACTTC. The chain has TRBV18 and TRBJ2-7; 10 bases line up with TRBD2. The CDR3 is 16 amino acids. Germline V gene data show CDR1 as KGHSH and CDR2 as LQKENI. J gave up 4 bases and V 6 bases, and 12 bases lay outside the gene matches.

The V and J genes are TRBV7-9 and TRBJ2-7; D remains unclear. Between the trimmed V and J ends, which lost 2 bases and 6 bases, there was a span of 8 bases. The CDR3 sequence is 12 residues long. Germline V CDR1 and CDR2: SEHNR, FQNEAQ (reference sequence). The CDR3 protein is CASSLPGREQYF. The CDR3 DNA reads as TGTGCCAGCAGCTTACCAGGACGCGAGCAGTACTTC.

As DNA, the CDR3 is TGTGCCAGCAGTTACCTGACTAGCGGGAGGCCCGGGGAGCTGTTTTTT. Translation: CASSYLTSGRPGELFF. V and J are TRBV6-5 and TRBJ2-2, with TRBD2 matching over 13 bases. CDR3 size: 16 residues. Germline V gene data show CDR1 as MNHEY and CDR2 as SVGAGI. V lost 2 bases, J lost 6 bases, and 3 bases stayed unmatched.

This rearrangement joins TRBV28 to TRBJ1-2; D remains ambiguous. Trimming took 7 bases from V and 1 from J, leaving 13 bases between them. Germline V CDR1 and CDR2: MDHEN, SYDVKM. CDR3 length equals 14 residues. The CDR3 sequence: CASTSREVNYGYTF. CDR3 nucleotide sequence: TGTGCCAGCACCTCTCGCGAGGTTAACTATGGCTACACCTTC.

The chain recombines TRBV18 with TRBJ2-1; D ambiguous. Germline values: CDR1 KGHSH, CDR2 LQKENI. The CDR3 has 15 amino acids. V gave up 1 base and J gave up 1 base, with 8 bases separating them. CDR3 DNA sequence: TGTGCCAGCTCACCACTCCCGGAGTCCTACAATGAGCAGTTCTTC. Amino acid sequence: CASSPLPESYNEQFF.

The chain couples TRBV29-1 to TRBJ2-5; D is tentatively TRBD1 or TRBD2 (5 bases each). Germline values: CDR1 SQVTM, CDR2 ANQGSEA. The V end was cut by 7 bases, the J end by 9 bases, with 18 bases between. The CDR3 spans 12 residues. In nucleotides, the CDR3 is TGCAGCGCCCTAGGGGACCGCGCTGCCCAGTACTTC. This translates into CSALGDRAAQYF.